This T cell receptor (beta chain) appears in the sequencing data of a study of vaccination effects on CD4 cells after COVID-19. Sequencing was performed with immunoSEQ multiplex PCR; in TCRdb, only in-frame clones are kept and a portion is missing. This table holds 70,000 or so clones, 73% found once. Following culture for nine to ten days, CD4+ T cells were isolated. Participants were vaccinated with two doses of either the BNT162b2 or mRNA-1273 vaccine. IL-2 medium was substituted for half the medium on days 3 and 7. Turning to this clone: The antigen is unknown.

The sample here was CD4+ T cells from PBMCs cultured without peptide, taken after COVID-19 vaccination. The sequence was collected from a human donor who received a COVID-19 vaccine.

Written as DNA, the CDR3 is TGTGCCAGCAGTGAGAGGGACGTTCAGCCCCAGCATTTT. Its translation is CASSERDVQPQHF. The chain links TRBV6-1 to TRBJ1-5, with D perhaps matching TRBD1 (5 bases). V was cut by 3 bases and J by 6 bases, with 9 bases left in between. CDR1 and CDR2 from the germline V gene are MNHNS and SASEGT. The CDR3 length is 13 residues.